Below, 17 T cell receptor beta chains from the same sample are listed, as sequenced in a study of shared clonotypes between healthy human individuals. Measured with immunoSEQ multiplex PCR; TCRdb has only the in-frame clones, and not every one. The table lists approximately 1,000,000 clones, approximately 80% of them singletons. Sequenced: memory CD4+ T cells from PBMCs. Subset reported: CD45RA-negative fraction. The source is a man between 18 and 29 years old in good health. Some clones in this sample may be carry-over from other donors' samples.

The J gene is TRBJ2-1, the V gene TRBV14; perhaps TRBD2 as D (6 bases). The V gene's germline CDR1 is SGHDN and CDR2 FVKESK. The V end lost 4 bases, the J end lost 2 bases, and 12 bases lay between the germline ends. The CDR3 sequence is 15 residues long. The CDR3 DNA follows: TGTGCCAGCAGCCTCGGGACTGGGGCCTACAATGAGCAGTTCTTC. Translating it yields CASSLGTGAYNEQFF. The variable domain in full, with the rest retrieved from reference TRBV14 and TRBJ2-1, is EAGVTQFPSHSVIEKGQTVTLRCDPISGHDNLYWYRRVMGKEIKFLLHFVKESKQDESGMPNNRFLAERTGGTYSTLKVQPAELEDSGVYFCASSLGTGAYNEQFFGPGTRLTVL.

This clone was seen only a few times. The genes are TRBV6-5 and TRBJ2-1, with D uncertain. V was shortened by 0 bases and J by 1 base, with 7 bases between the two germline ends. Germline CDR1 reads MNHEY; CDR2 reads SVGAGI. The length of the CDR3 is 15 residues. This CDR3 reads CASSYSAGSYNEQFF. The CDR3 bases are TGTGCCAGCAGTTACTCTGCAGGATCCTACAATGAGCAGTTCTTC.

V gene TRBV5-4 combines with J gene TRBJ1-2, with 10 bases aligning to TRBD1. The J segment lost 6 bases and the V segment lost 2 bases, leaving 4 bases of the junction unmatched. The CDR3 spans 14 residues. In germline, CDR1 is SGHNT, CDR2 YYREEE (reference sequence). The CDR3 region is CASSLRQGANGYTF. CDR3 DNA sequence: TGTGCCAGCAGCTTAAGACAGGGGGCGAATGGCTACACCTTC.

J is TRBJ2-5 and V is TRBV4-1, with D perhaps TRBD2 (5 bases). The length of the CDR3 is 15 residues. Trimming shortened V by 1 base and J by 1 base, and 10 bases separated the two germline ends. Germline V gene sequence: CDR1 MGHRA, CDR2 YSYEKL. CDR3 sequence reads: CASSQVWRAQETQYF. In DNA, the CDR3 is TGCGCCAGCAGCCAAGTTTGGCGGGCCCAAGAGACCCAGTACTTC.

This chain connects TRBV2 to TRBJ1-5; 7 positions match TRBD1. The junction had 9 bases not matched to a gene; V was cut back by 6 bases and J by 4 bases. The germline V gene encodes CDR1 SNHLY and CDR2 FYNNEI. This CDR3 has 15 amino acids. The CDR3 sequence: CASRERQGANQPQHF. The CDR3 DNA sequence: TGTGCCAGCAGAGAGCGACAGGGTGCGAATCAGCCCCAGCATTTT. Together with reference TRBV2 and TRBJ1-5, the CDR3 gives the full variable domain: EPEVTQTPSHQVTQMGQEVILRCVPISNHLYFYWYRQILGQKVEFLVSFYNNEISEKSEIFDDQFSVERPDGSNFTLKIRSTKLEDSAMYFCASRERQGANQPQHFGDGTRLSIL.

This clone has only a few counts. The V and J genes are TRBV2 and TRBJ2-2, with D perhaps TRBD1 (6 bases). Per the germline V gene, CDR1 is SNHLY and CDR2 is FYNNEI. The V end lost 6 bases, the J end lost 1 base, and 12 bases lay between the germline ends. This CDR3 has 15 residues. CDR3 bases: TGTGCCAGCAGGACAGGACGGTGGAACACCGGGGAGCTGTTTTTT. It codes for CASRTGRWNTGELFF.

The V and J genes are TRBV28 and TRBJ1-2; D possibly corresponds to TRBD1 (5 bases). V dropped 6 bases and J dropped 4 bases, with 12 bases sitting between them. This CDR3 is 13 amino acids long. The germline gives CDR1 MDHEN, CDR2 SYDVKM. The CDR3 protein is CASRSGTVYGYTF. CDR3 nucleotides: TGTGCCAGCAGGTCCGGGACGGTCTATGGCTACACCTTC.

This clone was recorded at least ten times. The rearrangement uses TRBV19 and TRBJ1-2, with D unclear. The V and J ends lost 10 bases and 0 bases respectively, with 12 bases between them. Per the germline V gene, CDR1 is LNHDA and CDR2 is SQIVND (reference sequence). The CDR3 totals 13 residues. The CDR3 sequence is CANPTGANYGYTF. CDR3 coding DNA: TGTGCCAACCCTACTGGGGCTAACTATGGCTACACCTTC.

The rearrangement links TRBV27 to TRBJ2-7; a weak D match, TRBD1 (6 bases). V was shortened by 4 bases and J by 1 base, with 14 bases between the two germline ends. Germline CDR1 is MNHEY and CDR2 is SMNVEV (reference sequence). The CDR3 contains 15 residues. DNA for the CDR3: TGTGCCAGCAGTTCACAGGGTTCGGGGTCCTACGAGCAGTACTTC. Protein: CASSSQGSGSYEQYF.

This clone was recorded only once. V gene TRBV5-4 combines with J gene TRBJ1-2; maybe TRBD1 (5 bases). The V end was cut by 3 bases, the J end by 0 bases, with 21 bases between. The CDR3 runs to 18 residues. Germline CDR1 is SGHNT and CDR2 is YYREEE (reference sequence). In DNA, the CDR3 is TGTGCCAGCAGCTCTCCCGAGGGCATCGACAGAGCTAACTATGGCTACACCTTC. Translation: CASSSPEGIDRANYGYTF.

V and J are TRBV5-6 and TRBJ2-3; D gene unclear. There are 16 residues in the CDR3. The germline gives CDR1 SGHDT, CDR2 YYEEEE. V lost 0 bases and J lost 2, with 13 bases in between. CDR3 amino acids: CASSLGRRSPTDTQYF. For the CDR3, the DNA is TGTGCCAGCAGCTTGGGTCGTAGAAGCCCCACAGATACGCAGTATTTT.

This clone was detected a few times. DNA of the CDR3: TGTGCCAGCAGCGCCCAAGGGGTTGGCGACACTGAAGCTTTCTTT. This gives the protein CASSAQGVGDTEAFF. This chain links TRBV11-3 with TRBJ1-1, with D tentatively TRBD1 (5 bases). Germline CDR1 SGHNT, CDR2 YENEEA. The CDR3 spans 15 residues. Trimming left V 5 bases short and J 3 bases short, with 16 bases between.

The rearrangement joins TRBV7-2 to TRBJ2-7, with unresolved D. The CDR3 loop spans 13 amino acids. The germline CDR1 and CDR2 sequences are SGHTA and FQGNSA. With 1 base removed from V and 2 bases from J, the gap between germline ends came to 6 bases. CDR3 sequence (DNA): TGTGCCAGCAGCTTAGTCGTCCCCTACGAGCAGTACTTC. Protein product: CASSLVVPYEQYF.

This chain connects TRBV6-1 to TRBJ1-4; D uncertain. Trimming took off 4 bases at V and 4 bases at J, with 10 bases between the two ends. Germline V CDR1 and CDR2: MNHNS, SASEGT. CDR3 length: 14 amino acids. The CDR3 bases are TGTGCCAGCAGTGTAGGCAGCCATAATGAAAAACTGTTTTTT. Its protein product is CASSVGSHNEKLFF.

V gene TRBV7-2 combines with J gene TRBJ1-1; D is perhaps TRBD1 (5 bases). The length of the CDR3 is 15 residues. Germline CDR1 SGHTA, CDR2 FQGNSA. The ends were cut back, 5 bases at V and 0 bases at J, with 13 bases in the middle. In DNA form, the CDR3 reads TGTGCCAGCAGCCTCGGGGGTGCCATGAACACTGAAGCTTTCTTT. Translating gives CASSLGGAMNTEAFF.

The V and J genes are TRBV9 and TRBJ2-5, with D hard to call. The J call is doubtful: the DNA matches TRBJ2-7 better. This CDR3 is built from 14 residues. Germline lookup yields CDR1 SGDLS and CDR2 YYNGEE. The CDR3 DNA reads TGTGCCAGCAGCCGGTCAGGCCGCTCCTACGAGCAGTACTTC. Translated, it gives CASSRSGRSYEQYF.

This clone was found once. One base away lies a much larger clone, so this may be a sequencing read error. The chain joins TRBV11-1 to TRBJ2-3; D uncertain. V lost 2 bases and J lost 4, with 4 bases in between. Per germline, CDR1 SGHAT and CDR2 FQDESV (reference sequence). The CDR3 covers 12 residues. The CDR3 DNA follows: TGTGCCAGCAGCTTATCGGCAGATACGCAGTATTTT. It is translated as CASSLSADTQYF.